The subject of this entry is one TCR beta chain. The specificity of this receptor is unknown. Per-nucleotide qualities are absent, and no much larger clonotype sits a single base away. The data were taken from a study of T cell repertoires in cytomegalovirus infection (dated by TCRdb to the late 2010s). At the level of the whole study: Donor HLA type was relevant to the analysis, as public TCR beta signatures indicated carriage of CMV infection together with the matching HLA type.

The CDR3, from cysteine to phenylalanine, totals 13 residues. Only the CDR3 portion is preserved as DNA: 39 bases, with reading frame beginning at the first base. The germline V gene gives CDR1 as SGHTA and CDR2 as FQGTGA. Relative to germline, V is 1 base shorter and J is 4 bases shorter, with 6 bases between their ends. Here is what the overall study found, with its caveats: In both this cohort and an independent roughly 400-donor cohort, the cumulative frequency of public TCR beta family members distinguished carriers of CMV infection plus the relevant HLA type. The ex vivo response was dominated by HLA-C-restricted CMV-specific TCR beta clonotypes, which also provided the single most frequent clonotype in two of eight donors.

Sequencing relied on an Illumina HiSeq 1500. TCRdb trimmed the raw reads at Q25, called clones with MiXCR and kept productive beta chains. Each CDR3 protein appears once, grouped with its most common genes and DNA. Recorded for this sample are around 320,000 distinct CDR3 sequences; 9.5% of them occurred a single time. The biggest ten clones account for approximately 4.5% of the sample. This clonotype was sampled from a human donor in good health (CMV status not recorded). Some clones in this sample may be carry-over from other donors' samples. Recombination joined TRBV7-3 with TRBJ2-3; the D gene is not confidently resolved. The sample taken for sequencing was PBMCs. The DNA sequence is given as TGTGCCAGCAGCTTAAGTAGCTCAGATACGCAGTATTTT. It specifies CASSLSSSDTQYF.